This T cell receptor beta chain was sequenced during a study of blood T cell repertoires in COVID-19. About the study: Acute and convalescent COVID-19 specimens originated in the United States, Italy and Spain. From T cells, B-cell-depleted T cells, or PBMCs came the material, which was cDNA or gDNA.

As originally analysed: From reference gene primer amplification, estimates of nucleated cell counts were derived. This table comes from immunoSEQ multiplex PCR, and its TCRdb copy is limited to in-frame clones, with some not included. D and trimming come from the DNA, and the V and J calls and clone size come from that table. The sample includes 300,000 to 350,000 clones, about 90% of them seen just once. Seattle cases were enrolled at active infection and followed longitudinally. The CDR3 is made up of 15 amino acids. Germline V CDR1 and CDR2: SGHTA, FQGNSA. J was trimmed by 9 bases and V by 0 bases; bases with no gene match: 7.

The sequenced material came from peripheral blood. V is TRBV7-2 and J is TRBJ2-1, with 8 bases lining up with TRBD2. The TCR sequence derives from a woman aged 40 to 55 with COVID-19, enrolled during active disease. The chain's CDR3 is CASSLARGGSIEQFF. CDR3 DNA sequence: TGTGCCAGCAGCTTAGCCCGGGGGGGGTCCATTGAGCAGTTCTTC. Variable domain in full (rest from reference TRBV7-2 and TRBJ2-1): GAGVSQSPSNKVTEKGKDVELRCDPISGHTALYWYRQSLGQGLEFLIYFQGNSAPDKSGLPSDRFSAERTGGSVSTLTIQRTQQEDSAVYLCASSLARGGSIEQFFGPGTRLTVL.